A single TCR beta chain is shown here with its context. No infections or other immune events were documented during collection. Sequencing used immunoSEQ multiplex PCR; TCRdb keeps in-frame clones, though not all of them. The sample contains roughly 96,000 clones, approximately 85% of which appear only once. The data are from a study of identifying expanded T cells in peripheral blood. This CDR3 is 15 amino acids long. Germline CDR1 is MNHNS and CDR2 is SASEGT. The ends were cut back, 7 bases at V and 4 bases at J, with 18 bases in the middle. This rearrangement joins TRBV6-1 to TRBJ2-3, with TRBD1 as a possible D gene (6 bases). The receptor was isolated from a person between 18 and 70 years old in good health. Source material: blood. The CDR3 loop reads CASTGGGRGSDTQYF. In DNA, the CDR3 is TGTGCCAGCACGGGTGGGGGCCGCGGGTCAGATACGCAGTATTTT.